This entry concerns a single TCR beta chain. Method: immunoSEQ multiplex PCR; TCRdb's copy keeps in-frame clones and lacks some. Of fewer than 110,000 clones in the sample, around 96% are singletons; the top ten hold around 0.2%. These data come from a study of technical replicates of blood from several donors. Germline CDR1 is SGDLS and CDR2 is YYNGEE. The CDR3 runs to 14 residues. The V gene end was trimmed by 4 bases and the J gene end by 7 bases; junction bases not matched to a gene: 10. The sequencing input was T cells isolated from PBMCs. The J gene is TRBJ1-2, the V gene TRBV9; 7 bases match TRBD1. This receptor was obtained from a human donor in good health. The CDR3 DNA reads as TGTGCCAGCAGCCCCCCTACAGGGGCGGCTGGCTACACCTTC. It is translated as CASSPPTGAAGYTF.